Presented here are 9 T cell receptor beta chains from one specimen sequenced in a study of shared clonotypes between healthy human individuals. Data came from immunoSEQ multiplex PCR; TCRdb stores just in-frame clones and leaves some out. The table includes approximately 980,000 clones, 76% detected once. Sample: memory CD4+ T cells sorted from blood. Specified subset: CD45RA-negative fraction. These receptors all stem from a man aged 18-30 years in good health.

Regarding this clone: The identical CDR3 is also encoded by other nucleotide sequences in the sample. This chain connects TRBV2 to TRBJ2-7; D ambiguous. Germline V lookup: CDR1 SNHLY, CDR2 FYNNEI. This CDR3 has 10 residues. Trimming pared 3 bases from V and 6 bases from J, leaving 3 bases between. The CDR3 sequence: CASSDGEQYF. CDR3 DNA sequence: TGTGCCAGCAGTGACGGCGAGCAGTACTTC.

The chain combines TRBV27 with TRBJ2-7; TRBD2 aligns across 11 bases. Germline-derived CDR1 and CDR2 are MNHEY and SMNVEV (reference sequence). There are 13 residues in the CDR3. V was pared by 8 bases and J by 1 base, with 1 base of the junction left unmatched. CDR3 sequence reads: CASRTSGSYEQYF. The CDR3 region has the DNA TGTGCCAGCCGGACTAGCGGGTCCTACGAGCAGTACTTC.

The chain joins TRBV28 to TRBJ2-7; D unresolved. V lost 3 bases and J 2 bases, leaving 11 bases between the germline ends. The CDR3 runs 14 residues. CDR1 and CDR2 from the germline V gene are MDHEN and SYDVKM. The CDR3, as DNA: TGTGCCAGCAGTTTCAGCCGCGGTCCCTACGAGCAGTACTTC. Its protein product is CASSFSRGPYEQYF.

The chain employs TRBV2 and TRBJ1-6; the D is unclear. Per the germline V gene, CDR1 is SNHLY and CDR2 is FYNNEI. With 5 bases removed from V and 11 bases from J, the gap between germline ends came to 16 bases. This CDR3 comprises 14 residues. The chain's CDR3 is CASSPTGFGAPLHF. The CDR3 DNA sequence: TGTGCCAGCAGTCCAACGGGATTTGGGGCACCCCTCCACTTT.

The chain employs TRBV10-2 and TRBJ1-4, with 8 bases aligning to TRBD1. V shed 5 bases and J 12 bases; nucleotides not matched to a gene: 20. The CDR3 is 17 residues long. Germline V gene lookup returns CDR1 WSHSY and CDR2 SAAADI. The CDR3 bases are TGCGCCAGCAGTCAATTAGGACAGGGTGCTGGCGGGAGGGAACTGTTTTTT. Protein sequence: CASSQLGQGAGGRELFF.

The V and J genes are TRBV4-1 and TRBJ2-7, with 9 bases lining up with TRBD2. The CDR3 has 16 residues. The trim removed 4 bases at V and 4 bases at J, leaving 11 bases unmatched. The V gene's germline CDR1 is MGHRA and CDR2 YSYEKL. CDR3 sequence (DNA): TGCGCCAGCAGCCCCCCCCAAGGCGGGAGGGTATACGAGCAGTACTTC. Protein: CASSPPQGGRVYEQYF.

For this clone: Other DNA sequences from this sample encode an identical CDR3 as well. This rearrangement joins TRBV19 to TRBJ2-5; the match to TRBD2 covers 8 bases. Germline lookup yields CDR1 LNHDA and CDR2 SQIVND (reference sequence). The CDR3 extends over 14 amino acids. Trimming cost V 3 bases and J 2 bases; bases outside gene matches: 2. The DNA of the CDR3 is TGTGCCAGTAGTATTGGCGGGGGGCAAGAGACCCAGTACTTC. It is translated as CASSIGGGQETQYF.

Comment on this clone: The sample contains more than one DNA sequence encoding this CDR3. The gene calls are TRBV4-3 and TRBJ1-3, with 7 bases that match TRBD1. The CDR3 is made up of 14 amino acids. With V trimmed by 4 bases and J by 4 bases, 4 bases remained unmatched. Germline CDR1 LGHNA, CDR2 YSLEER. The CDR3 is CASSPGTAGNTIYF. In DNA, the CDR3 is TGCGCCAGCAGCCCCGGGACAGCAGGAAACACCATATATTTT.

This clone has a handful of counts. The chain carries TRBV6-1 and TRBJ1-3; D gene uncertain. V was clipped by 3 bases and J by 3 bases, with 6 bases between them. Germline V gene data show CDR1 as MNHNS and CDR2 as SASEGT. This CDR3 is 13 amino acids long. This CDR3 is CASSEVFGNTIYF. The CDR3 bases are TGTGCCAGCAGTGAGGTGTTTGGAAACACCATATATTTT.